These 24 T cell receptor beta chains share one sample of origin, sequenced in a study of OX40 agonist ivuxolimab in advanced cancers. Assay used: immunoSEQ multiplex PCR; TCRdb lists only in-frame clones, some missing. The data hold 15,000 to 25,000 clones, with about 88% observed a single time. This material consisted of CD4+ or CD8+ T cells sorted from blood, taken in a trial of the OX40 agonist ivuxolimab. Every receptor here comes from an adult with an advanced solid tumor such as melanoma, head and neck, liver or kidney cancer.

The CDR3 is CAWSVGSGQPQHF. The CDR3 DNA reads as TGTGCCTGGAGTGTCGGGTCTGGCCAGCCCCAGCATTTT. This chain links TRBV30 with TRBJ1-5; D remains unclear. Germline CDR1 and CDR2: GTSNPN and SVGIG (reference sequence). V lost 0 bases to trimming and J lost 7 bases, with 10 bases between them. The CDR3 is 13 residues long.

The V and J genes are TRBV25-1 and TRBJ2-2, with D unresolved. The V gene lost 0 bases and the J gene lost 1 base, with 6 bases spanning the gap. The CDR3 loop spans 15 amino acids. The germline gives CDR1 MGHDK, CDR2 SYGVNS. CDR3 amino acids: CASSEYGGNTGELFF. DNA of the CDR3: TGTGCCAGCAGTGAATATGGCGGGAACACCGGGGAGCTGTTTTTT. Full variable domain (outside the CDR3, taken from reference TRBV25-1 and TRBJ2-2): EADIYQTPRYLVIGTGKKITLECSQTMGHDKMYWYQQDPGMELHLIHYSYGVNSTEKGDLSSESTVSRIRTEHFPLTLESARPSHTSQYLCASSEYGGNTGELFFGEGSRLTVL.

V gene TRBV11-3 combines with J gene TRBJ2-5; D is perhaps TRBD1 (5 bases). The germline gives CDR1 SGHNT, CDR2 YENEEA. Between the trimmed V and J ends, which lost 0 bases and 3 bases, there was a span of 5 bases. The CDR3 totals 13 residues. The CDR3 loop is CASSLETEETQYF. CDR3 bases: TGTGCCAGCAGCTTAGAGACAGAAGAGACCCAGTACTTC. Together with reference TRBV11-3 and TRBJ2-5, the CDR3 gives the full variable domain: EAGVVQSPRYKIIEKKQPVAFWCNPISGHNTLYWYLQNLGQGPELLIRYENEEAVDDSQLPKDRFSAERLKGVDSTLKIQPAELGDSAVYLCASSLETEETQYFGPGTRLLVL.

The chain recombines TRBV27 with TRBJ2-7; the match to TRBD2 covers 7 bases. CDR3 length equals 13 residues. The germline V gene has CDR1 MNHEY and CDR2 SMNVEV (reference sequence). V shed 5 bases and J 6 bases; nucleotides not matched to a gene: 7. CDR3 residues: CASSVGGPGEQYF. CDR3 DNA sequence: TGTGCCAGCAGTGTGGGAGGGCCAGGCGAGCAGTACTTC.

The V and J genes are TRBV15 and TRBJ1-3, with D tentatively TRBD1 (5 bases). CDR3 length: 17 amino acids. Germline V gives CDR1 LNHNV, CDR2 YYDKDF (reference sequence). V lost 5 bases to trimming and J lost 3 bases, with 20 bases between them. The CDR3 sequence: CATSSQEDRTLGNTIYF. The CDR3 DNA follows: TGTGCCACCAGCTCCCAAGAAGACAGAACTCTTGGAAACACCATATATTTT.

By share of the sample, this clone is medium-sized. J is TRBJ2-7 and V is TRBV28; 8 nucleotides align to TRBD1. This CDR3 has 14 residues. V lost 5 bases to trimming and J lost 4 bases; unmatched junction nucleotides: 7. Germline CDR1 MDHEN, CDR2 SYDVKM. CDR3 sequence (DNA): TGTGCCAGCAGTCCGACAGGGGATTGGTACGAGCAGTACTTC. The encoded protein is CASSPTGDWYEQYF.

This clone is medium-sized. The V gene is TRBV27, the J gene TRBJ1-5; D is unclear. V lost 3 bases and J 7 bases, leaving 10 bases between the germline ends. This CDR3 contains 13 residues. Germline V gives CDR1 MNHEY, CDR2 SMNVEV (reference sequence). CDR3 protein: CASSFSVSQPQHF. In DNA, the CDR3 is TGTGCCAGCAGTTTCTCAGTTTCGCAGCCCCAGCATTTT.

The V gene is TRBV30, the J gene TRBJ2-7, with D possibly TRBD1 on 6 matching bases. The CDR3 has 12 amino acids. Trimming shortened V by 4 bases and J by 5 bases, and 12 bases separated the two germline ends. Germline V gives CDR1 GTSNPN, CDR2 SVGIG (reference sequence). The CDR3 DNA sequence: TGTGCCTGGATCCCAGGGGCGCACGAGCAGTACTTC. Its translation is CAWIPGAHEQYF.

V usage is TRBV10-1 and J usage is TRBJ2-1; 8 bases are a match to TRBD2. Germline trimming cut 2 bases from V and 0 bases from J; bases unmatched to any gene: 3. Germline lookup yields CDR1 WNHNN and CDR2 SYGVQD (reference sequence). This CDR3 is built from 16 residues. CDR3 residues: CASSEAGTSSYNEQFF. For the CDR3, the DNA is TGCGCCAGCAGTGAGGCCGGGACTAGCTCCTACAATGAGCAGTTCTTC.

This rearrangement joins TRBV7-9 to TRBJ1-5; D gene ambiguous. V lost 1 base and J lost 2, with 6 bases in between. Germline lookup yields CDR1 SEHNR and CDR2 FQNEAQ (reference sequence). The CDR3 runs to 14 residues. The chain's CDR3 is CASSLDGRNQPQHF. For the CDR3, the DNA is TGTGCCAGCAGCTTAGACGGTCGCAATCAGCCCCAGCATTTT.

The genes are TRBV11-1 and TRBJ2-7; 7 nucleotides align to TRBD2. J gave up 5 bases and V 5 bases, and 12 bases lay outside the gene matches. This CDR3 has 15 residues. Germline loops: CDR1 SGHAT, CDR2 FQDESV (reference sequence). DNA of the CDR3: TGTGCCAGCAGCCTCTGGAGGGAGGGCCTGAACGAGCAGTACTTC. Translation: CASSLWREGLNEQYF.

V is TRBV7-8 and J is TRBJ2-1; D possibly corresponds to TRBD2 (6 bases). V dropped 8 bases and J dropped 8 bases, with 13 bases sitting between them. CDR3 length equals 12 residues. CDR1 is SGHVS, CDR2 FQNEAQ, per germline. The DNA for the CDR3 is TGTGCCAGCGTTACTAGCCCAGATGAGCAGTTCTTC. This translates into CASVTSPDEQFF.

A single count supports this clone. The chain employs TRBV11-2 and TRBJ2-2; no firm D call. Trimming took off 1 base at V and 4 bases at J, with 4 bases between the two ends. CDR1 SGHAT and CDR2 FQNNGV come from the germline V gene. The length of the CDR3 is 13 residues. This chain's CDR3 is CASSLAITGELFF. In nucleotides, the CDR3 is TGTGCCAGCAGCTTAGCTATCACCGGGGAGCTGTTTTTT. The full variable domain, its missing parts supplied by reference TRBV11-2 and TRBJ2-2, is EAGVAQSPRYKIIEKRQSVAFWCNPISGHATLYWYQQILGQGPKLLIQFQNNGVVDDSQLPKDRFSAERLKGVDSTLKIQPAKLEDSAVYLCASSLAITGELFFGEGSRLTVL.

The chain joins TRBV19 to TRBJ2-7; 10 bases line up with TRBD1. There are 14 residues in the CDR3. J lost 2 bases, V lost 8 bases, and 6 bases had no gene match. Germline-derived CDR1 and CDR2 are LNHDA and SQIVND (reference sequence). The CDR3 is CASSTGGLTYEQYF. CDR3 coding DNA: TGTGCCAGTTCGACAGGGGGCCTTACCTACGAGCAGTACTTC.

This clone has just one count. The chain uses TRBV4-2 and TRBJ2-1; TRBD2 agrees at 10 bases. This CDR3 comprises 17 residues. Germline values: CDR1 LGHNA, CDR2 YNFKEQ. V lost 2 bases, J lost 5 bases, and 9 bases stayed unmatched. The CDR3 nucleotides read TGTGCCAGCAGCCAAATACCGGGACTAGCGACCGACAATGAGCAGTTCTTC. Protein: CASSQIPGLATDNEQFF.

The chain is built from TRBV27 and TRBJ1-4, with a weak D call TRBD1 (6 bases). There are 15 residues in the CDR3. Trimming cost V 5 bases and J 4 bases, with 14 bases left between them. Germline values: CDR1 MNHEY, CDR2 SMNVEV (reference sequence). The CDR3 region has the DNA TGTGCCAGCAGTCCCCTAACAGGGCTTAATGAAAAACTGTTTTTT. Its protein is CASSPLTGLNEKLFF.

V is TRBV19 and J is TRBJ2-1, with 9 bases aligning to TRBD1. V dropped 3 bases and J dropped 7; count of bases not matched to a gene: 4. The CDR3 runs to 14 residues. CDR1 and CDR2 from the germline V gene are LNHDA and SQIVND (reference sequence). This CDR3 reads CASSMGTGMNEQFF. The CDR3 DNA follows: TGTGCCAGTAGTATGGGGACAGGGATGAATGAGCAGTTCTTC.

DNA for the CDR3: TGTGCCAGCAGCTCGGGACAGGGGGCGGAAAACTATGGCTACACCTTC. Its translation: CASSSGQGAENYGYTF. This rearrangement joins TRBV7-3 to TRBJ1-2; 12 positions agree with TRBD1. The V and J ends lost 4 bases and 2 bases, in that order; junction bases with no gene match: 5. CDR1 SGHTA and CDR2 FQGTGA come from the germline V gene. The CDR3 spans 16 residues.

This clone was counted a single time. The J gene is TRBJ2-7, the V gene TRBV4-3, with 9 bases fitting TRBD1. The length of the CDR3 is 15 residues. CDR1 is LGHNA and CDR2 is YSLEER in the germline V gene. Germline trimming cut 4 bases from V and 3 bases from J; bases unmatched to any gene: 7. In DNA, the CDR3 is TGCGCCAGCAGCCCCATGGGACAGGGCGTCTACGAGCAGTACTTC. Protein sequence: CASSPMGQGVYEQYF.

The rearrangement links TRBV19 to TRBJ2-1, with 10 positions matching TRBD2. After removal of 3 bases from V and 7 bases from J, the junction contained 6 bases not matched to a gene. CDR1 is LNHDA, CDR2 SQIVND, per germline (reference sequence). This CDR3 region has 15 residues. DNA for the CDR3: TGTGCCAGTAGTATCCTCCTAGCGGGAGTTAATGAGCAGTTCTTC. As protein: CASSILLAGVNEQFF.

This chain links TRBV9 with TRBJ2-7, with 12 bases aligning to TRBD2. The CDR3 consists of 14 residues. Trimming at V came to 3 bases and at J to 7 bases, leaving 5 bases not matched to a gene. Germline V gene lookup returns CDR1 SGDLS and CDR2 YYNGEE. The CDR3 bases are TGTGCCAGCAGCGCCCTAGCGGGAGGGCGAGAGCAGTACTTC. Protein: CASSALAGGREQYF.

This rearrangement joins TRBV28 to TRBJ1-5; no definite D call. From germline, CDR1 is MDHEN and CDR2 SYDVKM. CDR3 length: 15 amino acids. V lost 2 bases and J 2 bases, leaving 10 bases between the germline ends. The chain's CDR3 is CASSLRGERNQPQHF. CDR3 in DNA: TGTGCCAGCAGTTTACGTGGGGAACGCAATCAGCCCCAGCATTTT.

V gene TRBV28 combines with J gene TRBJ2-7; 7 bases are shared with TRBD2. Trimming cost V 7 bases and J 0 bases; bases outside gene matches: 15. This CDR3 comprises 17 residues. The germline CDR1 and CDR2 sequences are MDHEN and SYDVKM. CDR3: CASTPGVAGYLSYEQYF. Here the CDR3 DNA reads TGTGCCAGCACCCCAGGAGTAGCGGGTTACCTCTCCTACGAGCAGTACTTC.

The genes are TRBV28 and TRBJ2-3; 7 bases agree with TRBD1. Losses at the gene ends were 8 bases for V and 0 bases for J; bases not matched to a gene: 5. The V gene's germline CDR1 is MDHEN and CDR2 SYDVKM. This CDR3 spans 14 amino acids. The CDR3 nucleotides read TGTGCCAGCGTGCGGACAGGTAGCACAGATACGCAGTATTTT. It translates to CASVRTGSTDTQYF.